The following is a T cell receptor beta chain sequence with its context. CD45RO-negative, CCR7-selected cells formed the naive CD8 fraction, which excluded terminally differentiated effector memory CD45RA+ cells. This table comes from immunoSEQ multiplex PCR, and its TCRdb copy is limited to in-frame clones, with some not included. The top ten clones hold approximately 1% of a sample with about 1,800,000 clones, roughly 94% of them seen once. This CDR3 region has 14 residues. Trimming stripped 5 bases from V and 4 bases from J, with 13 bases between. Germline lookup yields CDR1 PRHDT and CDR2 FYEKMQ (reference sequence). This specimen belongs to a study of shared clonotypes between healthy human individuals. Study at large: Each donor had three CD4 naive, three CD4 memory, two CD8 naive and one CD8 memory plate.

This clonotype was obtained from a man between 18 and 29 years old in good health. This chain uses TRBV13 with TRBJ2-3; D is unclear. Input material: naive CD8+ T cells sorted from blood. CDR3 amino acids: CASSQQILADTQYF. Written as DNA, the CDR3 is TGTGCCAGCAGCCAACAGATACTCGCAGATACGCAGTATTTT. The full variable domain, with the rest looked up from reference TRBV13 and TRBJ2-3, is AAGVIQSPRHLIKEKRETATLKCYPIPRHDTVYWYQQGPGQDPQFLISFYEKMQSDKGSIPDRFSAQQFSDYHSELNMSSLELGDSALYFCASSQQILADTQYFGPGTRLTVL.